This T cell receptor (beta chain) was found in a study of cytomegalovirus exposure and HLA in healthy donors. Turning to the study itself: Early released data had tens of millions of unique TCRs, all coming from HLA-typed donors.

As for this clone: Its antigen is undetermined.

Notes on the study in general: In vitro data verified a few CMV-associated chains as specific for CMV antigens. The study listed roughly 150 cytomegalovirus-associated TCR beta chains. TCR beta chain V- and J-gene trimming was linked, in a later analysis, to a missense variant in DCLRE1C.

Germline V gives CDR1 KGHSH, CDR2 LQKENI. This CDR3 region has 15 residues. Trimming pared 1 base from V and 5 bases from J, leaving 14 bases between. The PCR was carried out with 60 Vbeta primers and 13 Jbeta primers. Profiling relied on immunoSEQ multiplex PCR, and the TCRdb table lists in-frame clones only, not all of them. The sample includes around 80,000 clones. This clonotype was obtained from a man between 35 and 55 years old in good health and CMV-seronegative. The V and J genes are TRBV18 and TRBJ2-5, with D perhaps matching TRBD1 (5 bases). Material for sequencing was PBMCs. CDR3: CASSPLSRVWETQYF. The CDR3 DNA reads TGTGCCAGCTCACCACTATCCAGGGTTTGGGAGACCCAGTACTTC. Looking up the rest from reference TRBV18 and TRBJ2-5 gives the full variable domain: NAGVMQNPRHLVRRRGQEARLRCSPMKGHSHVYWYRQLPEEGLKFMVYLQKENIIDESGMPKERFSAEFPKEGPSILRIQQVVRGDSAAYFCASSPLSRVWETQYFGPGTRLLVL.